This T cell receptor (beta chain) was captured in a study of cytomegalovirus exposure and HLA in healthy donors. Study in general: Assignment to the Caucasian-associated ancestry cluster applied to more than 75% of the approximately 400 genotyped donors. Study-wide points: A reported reduction in N-insertions relative to the roughly 670-donor mean was seen in an Asian-associated ancestry cluster in a later analysis. DRB1 showed the most TCR associations and HLA-C the fewest in a later analysis, as rates varied by HLA locus. Specificity for CMV antigens was confirmed in vitro for a few of the CMV-associated chains.

Vbeta (60) and Jbeta (13) primers were used in the PCR. Some clones are missing from TCRdb's copy, which holds only in-frame ones; the method was immunoSEQ multiplex PCR. Its table records 110,000 to 150,000 clones. Points on this clone: Its cognate antigen is unknown.

Germline V gene lookup returns CDR1 SGHAT and CDR2 FQNNGV. V gave up 4 bases and J gave up 6 bases, with 15 bases separating them. This CDR3 contains 14 residues. Sequencing was done on a sample of PBMCs. The clonotype was recovered from a male donor in good health and CMV-seronegative. The genes are TRBV11-2 and TRBJ1-1; D not certain. The CDR3 nucleotides read TGTGCCAGCAGCTCCTACGCAGGCGCCCCTGAAGCTTTCTTT. Its protein product is CASSSYAGAPEAFF.